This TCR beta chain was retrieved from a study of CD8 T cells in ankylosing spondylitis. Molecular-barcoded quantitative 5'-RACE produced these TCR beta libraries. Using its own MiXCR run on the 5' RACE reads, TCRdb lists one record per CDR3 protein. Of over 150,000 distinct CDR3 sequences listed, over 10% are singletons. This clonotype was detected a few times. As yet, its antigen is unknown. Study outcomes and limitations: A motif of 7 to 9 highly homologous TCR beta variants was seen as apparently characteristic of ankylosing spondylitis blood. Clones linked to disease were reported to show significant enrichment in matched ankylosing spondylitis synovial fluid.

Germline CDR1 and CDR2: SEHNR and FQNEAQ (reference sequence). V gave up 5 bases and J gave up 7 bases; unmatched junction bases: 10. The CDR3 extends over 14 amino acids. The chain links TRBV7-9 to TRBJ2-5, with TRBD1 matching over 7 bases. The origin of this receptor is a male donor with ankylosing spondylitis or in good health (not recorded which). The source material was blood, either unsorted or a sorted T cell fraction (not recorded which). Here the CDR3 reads CASSRDSLSGTQYF. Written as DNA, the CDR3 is TGTGCCAGCAGCCGGGACAGCCTGAGTGGGACCCAGTACTTC.